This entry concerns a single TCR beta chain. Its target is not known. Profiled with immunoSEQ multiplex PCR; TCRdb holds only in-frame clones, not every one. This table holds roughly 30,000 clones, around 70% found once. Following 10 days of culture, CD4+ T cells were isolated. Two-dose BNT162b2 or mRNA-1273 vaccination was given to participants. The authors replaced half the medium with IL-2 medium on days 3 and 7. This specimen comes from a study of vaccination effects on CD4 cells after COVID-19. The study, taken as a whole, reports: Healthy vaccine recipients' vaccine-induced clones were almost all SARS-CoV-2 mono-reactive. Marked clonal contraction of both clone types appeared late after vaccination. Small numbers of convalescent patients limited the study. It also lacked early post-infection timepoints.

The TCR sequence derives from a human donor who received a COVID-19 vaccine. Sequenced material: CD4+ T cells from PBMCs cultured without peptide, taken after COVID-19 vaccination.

CDR3 sequence (DNA): TGTGCCAGCTCACTATCGGACAGTGGAACTGGAAACACCATATATTTT. Protein product: CASSLSDSGTGNTIYF. The rearrangement links TRBV18 to TRBJ1-3; D is possibly TRBD1 (6 bases). The CDR3 totals 16 residues. Trimming removed 4 bases from V and 2 bases from J, with 15 bases in between. The germline CDR1 and CDR2 sequences are KGHSH and LQKENI.